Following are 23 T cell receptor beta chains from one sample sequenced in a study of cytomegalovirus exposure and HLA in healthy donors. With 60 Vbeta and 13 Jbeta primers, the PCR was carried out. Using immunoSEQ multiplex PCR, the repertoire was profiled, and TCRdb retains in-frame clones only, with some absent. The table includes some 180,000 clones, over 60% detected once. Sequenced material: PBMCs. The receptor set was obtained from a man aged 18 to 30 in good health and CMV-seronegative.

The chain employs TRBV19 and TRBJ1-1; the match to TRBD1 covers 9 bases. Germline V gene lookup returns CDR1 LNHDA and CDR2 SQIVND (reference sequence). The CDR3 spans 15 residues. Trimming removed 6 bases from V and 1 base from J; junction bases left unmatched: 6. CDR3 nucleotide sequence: TGTGCCAGTAGCCAAACAGGGGGCACGAACACTGAAGCTTTCTTT. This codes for CASSQTGGTNTEAFF.

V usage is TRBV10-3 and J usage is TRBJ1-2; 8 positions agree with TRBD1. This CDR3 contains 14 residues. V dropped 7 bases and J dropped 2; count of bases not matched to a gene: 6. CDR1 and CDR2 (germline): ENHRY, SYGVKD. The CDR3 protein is CAIKGQGGNYGYTF. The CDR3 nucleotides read TGTGCCATCAAAGGACAGGGTGGGAACTATGGCTACACCTTC.

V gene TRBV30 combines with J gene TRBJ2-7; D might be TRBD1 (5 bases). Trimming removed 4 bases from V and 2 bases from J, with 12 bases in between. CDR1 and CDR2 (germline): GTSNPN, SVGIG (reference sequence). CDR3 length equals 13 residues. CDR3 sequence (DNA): TGTGCCTGGAACACCGTAGGGGCCTACGAGCAGTACTTC. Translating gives CAWNTVGAYEQYF.

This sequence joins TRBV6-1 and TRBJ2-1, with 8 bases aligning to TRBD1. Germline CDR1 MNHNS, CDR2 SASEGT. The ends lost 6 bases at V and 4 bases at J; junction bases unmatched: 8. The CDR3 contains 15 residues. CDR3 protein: CASRAGTGHYNEQFF. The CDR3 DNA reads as TGTGCCAGCAGGGCCGGGACAGGCCATTACAATGAGCAGTTCTTC.

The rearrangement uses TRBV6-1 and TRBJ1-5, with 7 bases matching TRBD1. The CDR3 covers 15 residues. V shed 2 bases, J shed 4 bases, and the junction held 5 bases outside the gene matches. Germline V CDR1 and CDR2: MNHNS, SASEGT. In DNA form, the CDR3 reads TGTGCCAGCAGTGAAAGACAGGGATCGAATCAGCCCCAGCATTTT. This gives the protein CASSERQGSNQPQHF.

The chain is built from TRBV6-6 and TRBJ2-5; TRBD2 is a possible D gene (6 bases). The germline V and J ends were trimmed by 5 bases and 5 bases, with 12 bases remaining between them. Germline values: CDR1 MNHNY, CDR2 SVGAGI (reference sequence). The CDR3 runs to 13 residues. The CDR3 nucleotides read TGTGCCAGCAGTCGCGGGGTCTGGGAGACCCAGTACTTC. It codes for CASSRGVWETQYF.

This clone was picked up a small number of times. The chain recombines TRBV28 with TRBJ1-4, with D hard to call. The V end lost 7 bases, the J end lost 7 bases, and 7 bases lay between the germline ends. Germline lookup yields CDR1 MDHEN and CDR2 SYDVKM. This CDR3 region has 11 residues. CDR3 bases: TGTGCCAGCACAACGAGTGAAAAACTGTTTTTT. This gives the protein CASTTSEKLFF.

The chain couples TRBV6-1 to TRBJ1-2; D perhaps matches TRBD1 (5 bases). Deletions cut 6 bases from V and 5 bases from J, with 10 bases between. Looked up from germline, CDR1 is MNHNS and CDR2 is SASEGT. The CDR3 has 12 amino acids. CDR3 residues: CASRLGGYGYTF. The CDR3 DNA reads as TGTGCCAGCAGACTGGGGGGTTATGGCTACACCTTC.

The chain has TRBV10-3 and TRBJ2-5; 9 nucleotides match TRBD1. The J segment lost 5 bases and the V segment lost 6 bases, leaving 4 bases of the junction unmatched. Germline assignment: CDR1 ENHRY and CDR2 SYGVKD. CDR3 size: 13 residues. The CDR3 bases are TGTGCCATCAGGGACAGGGGCTGGGAGACCCAGTACTTC. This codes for CAIRDRGWETQYF.

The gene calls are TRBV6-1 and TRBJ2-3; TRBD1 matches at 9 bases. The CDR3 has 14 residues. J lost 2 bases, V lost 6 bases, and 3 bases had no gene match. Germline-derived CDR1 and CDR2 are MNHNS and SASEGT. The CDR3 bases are TGTGCCAGCAGGGGGGACAGGGTCACAGATACGCAGTATTTT. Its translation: CASRGDRVTDTQYF.

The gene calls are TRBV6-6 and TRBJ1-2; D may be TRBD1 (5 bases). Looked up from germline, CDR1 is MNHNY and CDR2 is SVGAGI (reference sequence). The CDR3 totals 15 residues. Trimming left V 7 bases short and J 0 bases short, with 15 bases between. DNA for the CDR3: TGTGCCAGCAAACCGACAGAGGCCCCTAACTATGGCTACACCTTC. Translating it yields CASKPTEAPNYGYTF.

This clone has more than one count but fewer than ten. The CDR3 region is CASSGGGGTSYEQYF. CDR3 nucleotides: TGTGCCAGCAGCGGGGGGGGCGGCACCTCCTACGAGCAGTACTTC. The V and J genes are TRBV9 and TRBJ2-7; possibly TRBD2 for D (7 bases). The CDR3 runs to 15 residues. Germline CDR1 reads SGDLS; CDR2 reads YYNGEE. V was cut by 3 bases and J by 0 bases, with 13 bases left in between.

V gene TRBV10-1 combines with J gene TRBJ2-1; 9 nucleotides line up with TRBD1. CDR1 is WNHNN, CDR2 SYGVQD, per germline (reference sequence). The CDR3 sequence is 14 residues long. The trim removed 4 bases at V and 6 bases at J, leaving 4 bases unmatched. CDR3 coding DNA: TGCGCCAGCAGTGGGACAGGGGTCGCCAATGAGCAGTTCTTC. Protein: CASSGTGVANEQFF.

The CDR3: CASSRTSGVADTQYF. CDR3 nucleotide sequence: TGTGCCAGCAGCCGGACTAGCGGGGTAGCAGATACGCAGTATTTT. The chain has TRBV5-4 and TRBJ2-3, with 12 bases that match TRBD2. Germline V gene data show CDR1 as SGHNT and CDR2 as YYREEE (reference sequence). This CDR3 region has 15 residues. The ends lost 4 bases at V and 4 bases at J; junction bases unmatched: 4.

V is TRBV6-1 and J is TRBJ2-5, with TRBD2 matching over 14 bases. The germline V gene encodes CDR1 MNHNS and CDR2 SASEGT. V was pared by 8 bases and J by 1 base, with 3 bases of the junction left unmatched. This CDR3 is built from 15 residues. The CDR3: CASRLAGGGQETQYF. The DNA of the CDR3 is TGTGCCAGCCGACTAGCGGGGGGGGGCCAAGAGACCCAGTACTTC.

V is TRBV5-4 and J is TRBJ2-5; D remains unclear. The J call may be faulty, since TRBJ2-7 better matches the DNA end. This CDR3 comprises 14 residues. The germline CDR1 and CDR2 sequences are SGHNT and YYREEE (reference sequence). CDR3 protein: CASSSDIYSYEQYF. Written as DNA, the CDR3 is TGTGCCAGCAGCTCCGACATATACTCCTACGAGCAGTACTTC.

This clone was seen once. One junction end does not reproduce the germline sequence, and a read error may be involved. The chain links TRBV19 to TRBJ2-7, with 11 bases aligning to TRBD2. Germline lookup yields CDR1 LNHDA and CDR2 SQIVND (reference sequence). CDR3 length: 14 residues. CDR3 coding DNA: TGTACCAGTAGTGAATTCGGACTAGCGGGCGAGCAGTACTTC. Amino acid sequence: CTSSEFGLAGEQYF.

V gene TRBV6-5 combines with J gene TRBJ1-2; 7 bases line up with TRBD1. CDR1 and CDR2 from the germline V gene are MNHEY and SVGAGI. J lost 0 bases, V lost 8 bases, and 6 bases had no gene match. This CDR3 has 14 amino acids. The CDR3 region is CASSRGTPNYGYTF. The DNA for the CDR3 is TGTGCCAGCTCCAGGGGGACTCCTAACTATGGCTACACCTTC.

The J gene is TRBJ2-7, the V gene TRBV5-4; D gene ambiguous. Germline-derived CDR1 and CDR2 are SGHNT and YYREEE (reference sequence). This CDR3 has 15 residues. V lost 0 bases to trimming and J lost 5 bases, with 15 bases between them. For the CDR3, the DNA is TGTGCCAGCAGCTTGGAAACAGTGAAGCCTCACGAGCAGTACTTC. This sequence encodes CASSLETVKPHEQYF.

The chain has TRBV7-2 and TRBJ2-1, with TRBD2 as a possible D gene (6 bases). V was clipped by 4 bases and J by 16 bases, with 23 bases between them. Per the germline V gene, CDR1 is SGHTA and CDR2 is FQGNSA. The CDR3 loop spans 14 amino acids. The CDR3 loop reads CASSSAYSGRPPFF. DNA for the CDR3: TGTGCCAGCAGCTCGGCGTACAGCGGGCGACCCCCTTTCTTC.

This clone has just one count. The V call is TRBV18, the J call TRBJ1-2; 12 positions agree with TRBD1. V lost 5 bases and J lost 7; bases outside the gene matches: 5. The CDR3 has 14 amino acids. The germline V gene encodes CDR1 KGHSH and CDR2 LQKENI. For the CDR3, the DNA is TGTGCCAGCTCATCGGGACAGGGGGCGCTTGGCTACACCTTC. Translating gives CASSSGQGALGYTF.

The CDR3 DNA reads as TGTGCCAGCAGCCCCCGAGGAGGGGCAAACTCTGGAAACACCATATATTTT. Its protein is CASSPRGGANSGNTIYF. The chain uses TRBV5-4 and TRBJ1-3; maybe TRBD1 (5 bases). The CDR3 is 17 amino acids. Germline CDR1 SGHNT, CDR2 YYREEE (reference sequence). With 4 bases removed from V and 0 bases from J, the gap between germline ends came to 17 bases.

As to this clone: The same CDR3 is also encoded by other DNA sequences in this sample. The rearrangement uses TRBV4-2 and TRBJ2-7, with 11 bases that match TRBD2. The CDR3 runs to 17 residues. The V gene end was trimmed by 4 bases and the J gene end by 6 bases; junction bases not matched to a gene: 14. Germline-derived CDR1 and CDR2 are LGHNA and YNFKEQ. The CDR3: CASSRGGLAGGRIEQYF. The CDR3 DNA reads TGTGCCAGCAGCCGGGGGGGGCTAGCGGGAGGAAGGATCGAGCAGTACTTC.